These 9 T cell receptor beta chains were all obtained from the same sample, sequenced in a study of T cells in Graves' hyperthyroidism and ophthalmopathy. RNA transcripts gave rise to amplified TCR beta CDR3 regions. TCR CDR3 underwent first-round RT-PCR with the HTBI primer set. TCRdb analysed the multiplex PCR reads with MiXCR anew, one entry per CDR3 protein. The sample lists 750,000 to 950,000 distinct CDR3 sequences; more than 30% were seen once. Sequenced sample: blood. All receptors come from a man in his late teens or twenties with Graves' hyperthyroidism.

This clonotype was recorded at least ten times. The V gene is TRBV29-1, the J gene TRBJ2-7; the D call may be TRBD1 or TRBD2 (6 bases each). Deletions cut 4 bases from V and 5 bases from J, with 18 bases between. The germline gives CDR1 SQVTM, CDR2 ANQGSEA. The CDR3 is 14 residues long. CDR3 DNA: TGCAGCGTTGTTCTGACACAGGGAGGAGACGAGCAGTACTTC. Translating it yields CSVVLTQGGDEQYF.

A single count supports this clonotype. This chain links TRBV7-9 with TRBJ1-5; 10 positions agree with TRBD1. With 9 bases clipped from V and 6 bases from J, the junction kept 17 bases outside the gene matches. CDR1 is SEHNR and CDR2 is FQNEAQ in the germline V gene (reference sequence). This CDR3 spans 17 amino acids. The CDR3 DNA follows: TGTGCCAGTAGTCTCCCTCCCGGGACAGGGGAGGGTCAGCCCCAGCATTTT. Its translation: CASSLPPGTGEGQPQHF.

The chain is built from TRBV7-2 and TRBJ2-7; 9 bases align to TRBD2. Germline CDR1 SGHTA, CDR2 FQGNSA. V lost 5 bases and J lost 5; bases outside the gene matches: 4. There are 13 residues in the CDR3. The CDR3 spells CASSQAGGDEQYF. The CDR3 nucleotides are TGTGCCAGCAGCCAAGCGGGGGGCGACGAGCAGTACTTC.

As to this clonotype: A read error is possible here, since a much larger clone lies one base away. The gene calls are TRBV7-6 and TRBJ1-4, with D hard to call. Germline V gene data show CDR1 as SGHVS and CDR2 as FNYEAQ. This CDR3 is 14 amino acids long. This CDR3 is CASSFGVGDEKPFF. The DNA for the CDR3 is TGTGCCAGCAGCTTTGGGGTGGGAGATGAAAAACCGTTTTTT. Variable domain in full (rest from reference TRBV7-6 and TRBJ1-4): GAGVSQSPRYKVTKRGQDVALRCDPISGHVSLYWYRQALGQGPEFLTYFNYEAQQDKSGLPNDRFSAERPEGSISTLTIQRTEQRDSAMYRCASSFGVGDEKPFFGSGTQLSVL.

The chain recombines TRBV2 with TRBJ2-7, with D perhaps matching TRBD2 (5 bases). From germline, CDR1 is SNHLY and CDR2 FYNNEI. This CDR3 is built from 16 residues. V gave up 1 base and J gave up 0 bases, with 13 bases separating them. The chain's CDR3 is CASSEVRTRSSYEQYF. The CDR3 DNA follows: TGTGCCAGCAGTGAAGTCCGGACTCGATCCTCCTACGAGCAGTACTTC.

The rearrangement uses TRBV20-1 and TRBJ2-7; 14 bases fit TRBD2. Germline V gene lookup returns CDR1 DFQATT and CDR2 SNEGSKA (reference sequence). The V and J ends lost 6 bases and 4 bases, in that order; junction bases with no gene match: 5. The CDR3 length is 14 residues. CDR3 region: CSAQTSGRAYEQYF. In DNA form, the CDR3 reads TGCAGTGCCCAGACTAGCGGGAGGGCATACGAGCAGTACTTC.

This clonotype was counted once. The chain carries TRBV7-2 and TRBJ2-2, with D maybe TRBD2 (7 bases). Germline CDR1 reads SGHTA; CDR2 reads FQGNSA. The CDR3 totals 13 residues. The V and J ends lost 11 bases and 7 bases respectively, with 17 bases between them. This CDR3 is CTLGRGAIGELFF. CDR3 in DNA: TGTACCCTGGGACGGGGGGCGATCGGGGAGCTGTTTTTT.

This clonotype was observed many times. The chain couples TRBV15 to TRBJ1-3; weak D call: TRBD1 (5 bases). Trimming took off 0 bases at V and 0 bases at J, with 12 bases between the two ends. The length of the CDR3 is 17 residues. CDR1 LNHNV and CDR2 YYDKDF come from the germline V gene (reference sequence). CDR3 loop: CATSRDPGLNSGNTIYF. The DNA of the CDR3 is TGTGCCACCAGCAGAGACCCGGGACTGAACTCTGGAAACACCATATATTTT.

This clonotype has more than one count but fewer than ten. The gene calls are TRBV19 and TRBJ1-5, with D perhaps TRBD1 (5 bases). The CDR3 extends over 14 amino acids. The V gene lost 8 bases and the J gene lost 4 bases, with 15 bases spanning the gap. Germline V CDR1 and CDR2: LNHDA, SQIVND (reference sequence). This CDR3 reads CASARKDTNQPQHF. CDR3 DNA sequence: TGTGCCAGTGCTAGAAAGGACACAAATCAGCCCCAGCATTTT. The full variable domain, in which reference TRBV19 and TRBJ1-5 provide the parts outside the CDR3, is DGGITQSPKYLFRKEGQNVTLSCEQNLNHDAMYWYRQDPGQGLRLIYYSQIVNDFQKGDIAEGYSVSREKKESFPLTVTSAQKNPTAFYLCASARKDTNQPQHFGDGTRLSIL.